This T cell receptor beta chain is drawn from a study of blood T cell repertoires in COVID-19. Study details: Acute and convalescent COVID-19 specimens originated in the United States, Italy and Spain.

The V and J ends lost 0 bases and 6 bases respectively, with 8 bases between them. The CDR3 extends over 14 amino acids. Germline CDR1 is KGHSY and CDR2 is FQNENV. Data came from immunoSEQ multiplex PCR; TCRdb stores just in-frame clones and leaves some out. Among approximately 260,000 clones listed, roughly 80% were seen once. The receptor was derived from a man between 60 and 70 years old who had recovered from COVID-19. The rearrangement joins TRBV16 to TRBJ2-2; the D is unclear. Material: peripheral blood. The CDR3 reads CASSQSSIAGELFF. As DNA, the CDR3 is TGTGCCAGCAGCCAATCCTCCATAGCCGGGGAGCTGTTTTTT. The full variable domain, with the rest looked up from reference TRBV16 and TRBJ2-2, is GEEVAQTPKHLVRGEGQKAKLYCAPIKGHSYVFWYQQVLKNEFKFLISFQNENVFDETGMPKERFSAKCLPNSPCSLEIQATKLEDSAVYFCASSQSSIAGELFFGEGSRLTVL.